The rows below give T cell receptor beta chains drawn from one sample of a study of control samples from healthy donors and cancer patients. The protocol was immunoSEQ multiplex PCR, while the TCRdb copy is restricted to in-frame clones and leaves out a portion. The data show some 51,000 clones, 95% to 97% seen once. The sample was blood. Receptors originate from a woman between 18 and 29 years old in good health. Each CDR3 is given with its conserved first and last residue. Fields, in order: V gene, CDR3 length, D gene, clone size, J gene, CDR3 DNA, CDR3 protein. A D gene is named only where the DNA matches it firmly. Rows give clone size only sometimes, using once, few, many, or a class for an expanded clone.

V gene: TRBV18
CDR3 length: 16
D gene: TRBD2
clone size: NA
J gene: TRBJ2-5
CDR3 DNA: TGTGCCAGCTCACCCCTCCATCTAGCGGGGGGTGAGACCCAGTACTTC
CDR3 protein: CASSPLHLAGGETQYF

V gene: TRBV6-4
CDR3 length: 15
D gene: NA
clone size: NA
J gene: TRBJ1-1
CDR3 DNA: TGTGCCAGCACCACAGCAGGGGCGGGGAACACTGAAGCTTTCTTT
CDR3 protein: CASTTAGAGNTEAFF

V gene: TRBV7-2
CDR3 length: 18
D gene: NA
clone size: NA
J gene: TRBJ2-3
CDR3 DNA: TGTGCCAGCAGCTTAAGGTTGAGCGCCGCGCCCTTCACAGATACGCAGTATTTT
CDR3 protein: CASSLRLSAAPFTDTQYF

V gene: TRBV13
CDR3 length: 17
D gene: NA
clone size: NA
J gene: TRBJ1-2
CDR3 DNA: TGTGCCAGCAGCCCGTCTAGTCCCTCGACAGGACGGTATGGCTACACCTTC
CDR3 protein: CASSPSSPSTGRYGYTF

V gene: TRBV3-1/TRBV3-2
CDR3 length: 16
D gene: TRBD2
clone size: NA
J gene: TRBJ2-3
CDR3 DNA: TGTGCCAGCAGCCCGACTAGCGGGGTGAGCACAGATACGCAGTATTTT
CDR3 protein: CASSPTSGVSTDTQYF

V gene: TRBV5-4
CDR3 length: 12
D gene: NA
clone size: NA
J gene: TRBJ2-3
CDR3 DNA: TGTGCCAGCAGCTTTTCGACGGTGCCGCAGTATTTT
CDR3 protein: CASSFSTVPQYF

V gene: TRBV4-1
CDR3 length: 14
D gene: NA
clone size: NA
J gene: TRBJ1-2
CDR3 DNA: TGCGCCAGCAGCCCCGGTTTGGGGGTGTACGGCTACACCTTC
CDR3 protein: CASSPGLGVYGYTF

V gene: TRBV12-3/TRBV12-4
CDR3 length: 13
D gene: TRBD1
clone size: NA
J gene: TRBJ1-1
CDR3 DNA: TGTGCCAGTGAGGGACAGGGATCCACTGAAGCTTTCTTT
CDR3 protein: CASEGQGSTEAFF

V gene: TRBV6-5
CDR3 length: 15
D gene: TRBD2
clone size: NA
J gene: TRBJ2-5
CDR3 DNA: TGTGCCAGCAAGACGCAGCGGGGGGCCCAAGAGACCCAGTACTTC
CDR3 protein: CASKTQRGAQETQYF

V gene: TRBV18
CDR3 length: 16
D gene: NA
clone size: NA
J gene: TRBJ1-2
CDR3 DNA: TGTGCCAGCTCACCCCCTCCCTCTACCGCTAACTATGGCTACACCTTC
CDR3 protein: CASSPPPSTANYGYTF

V gene: TRBV6-2/TRBV6-3
CDR3 length: 13
D gene: NA
clone size: NA
J gene: TRBJ2-7
CDR3 DNA: TGTGCCAGCAGTCCCCCCTCTCTGAACGAGCAGTACTTC
CDR3 protein: CASSPPSLNEQYF

V gene: TRBV19
CDR3 length: 15
D gene: NA
clone size: once
J gene: TRBJ1-1
CDR3 DNA: TGTGCCAGTAGTATAGAGAGGACAGCCAACACTGAAGCTTTCTTT
CDR3 protein: CASSIERTANTEAFF

V gene: TRBV4-3
CDR3 length: 16
D gene: TRBD2
clone size: few
J gene: TRBJ2-5
CDR3 DNA: TGCGCCAGCAGCCAGACGGCTAGCGGGGGAGGGGAGACCCAGTACTTC
CDR3 protein: CASSQTASGGGETQYF

V gene: TRBV19
CDR3 length: 15
D gene: NA
clone size: NA
J gene: TRBJ1-1
CDR3 DNA: TGTGCCAGTAGTATCGATATGACAAGGAACACTGAAGCTTTCTTT
CDR3 protein: CASSIDMTRNTEAFF

V gene: TRBV27
CDR3 length: 14
D gene: NA
clone size: NA
J gene: TRBJ2-7
CDR3 DNA: TGTGCCAGCAGTTTGAGCGGGCTGGACTACGAGCAGTACTTC
CDR3 protein: CASSLSGLDYEQYF

V gene: TRBV3-1/TRBV3-2
CDR3 length: 12
D gene: NA
clone size: NA
J gene: TRBJ2-2
CDR3 DNA: TGTGCCAGCAGCCAAGATCTAGGGGAGCTGTTTTTT
CDR3 protein: CASSQDLGELFF

V gene: TRBV4-3
CDR3 length: 15
D gene: NA
clone size: NA
J gene: TRBJ1-4
CDR3 DNA: TGCGCCAGCAGCCTCAAGGCGGCCTCTAATGAAAAACTGTTTTTT
CDR3 protein: CASSLKAASNEKLFF

V gene: TRBV13
CDR3 length: 15
D gene: NA
clone size: once
J gene: TRBJ1-1
CDR3 DNA: TGTGCCAGCAGCTTAAGGGGGGCAGCTAACACTGAAGCTTTCTTT
CDR3 protein: CASSLRGAANTEAFF

V gene: TRBV5-5
CDR3 length: 15
D gene: NA
clone size: NA
J gene: TRBJ2-2
CDR3 DNA: TGTGCCAGCAGCCCCTACCCAGCCTTCCCCGGGGAGCTGTTTTTT
CDR3 protein: CASSPYPAFPGELFF

V gene: TRBV9
CDR3 length: 15
D gene: TRBD1
clone size: NA
J gene: TRBJ1-2
CDR3 DNA: TGTGCCAGCAGCCCTCAGACAGGGTATAGGGATGGCTACACCTTC
CDR3 protein: CASSPQTGYRDGYTF